The entry below describes one T cell receptor beta chain. The data were taken from a study of blood T cell repertoires in COVID-19. Sequenced by immunoSEQ multiplex PCR; TCRdb stores in-frame clones only, minus some. The table lists some 160,000 clones, about 77% of them singletons. In germline, CDR1 is MNHEY, CDR2 SVGAGI. The CDR3 sequence is 14 residues long. Trimming shortened V by 7 bases and J by 2 bases, and 15 bases separated the two germline ends. The TCR comes from a woman aged 80 or over with acute or convalescent COVID-19. The sample consisted of peripheral blood. This chain connects TRBV6-5 to TRBJ2-7; a weak D match, TRBD1 (5 bases). The CDR3 nucleotides read TGTGCCAGCAACCCCCCCAAGGGGACCTACGAGCAGTACTTC. Translating it yields CASNPPKGTYEQYF.